The clone carrying this T cell receptor (beta chain) was observed at least ten times. Follow-up blood was drawn about 14 weeks, roughly three months, after antiretroviral therapy began. All unsorted peripheral T cells were captured because whole blood was used without fractionation. The data derive from a study of HIV-infected patients and healthy controls. Reverse transcription used roughly 450 ng RNA and constant-region primers for alpha and beta. Each of the alpha and beta chains got its own library through chain-specific third strand synthesis with indices. In TCRdb, the 5' RACE reads were re-called with MiXCR into one record per CDR3 protein. The sample shows about 14,000 distinct CDR3 sequences, approximately 12% of them seen only once. Germline-derived CDR1 and CDR2 are SGHNT and YYREEE (reference sequence). The CDR3 spans 13 residues. Between the trimmed V and J ends, which lost 0 bases and 10 bases, there was a span of 13 bases.

The input for sequencing was blood, taken during antiretroviral therapy. The receptor's source is an adult with HIV infection. The donor label of this sample is uncertain. The chain is built from TRBV5-4 and TRBJ1-1, with TRBD1 as a possible D gene (5 bases). CDR3 in DNA: TGTGCCAGCAGCTTGGAGGACAACTCCCGAGCTTTCTTT. Its protein product is CASSLEDNSRAFF.